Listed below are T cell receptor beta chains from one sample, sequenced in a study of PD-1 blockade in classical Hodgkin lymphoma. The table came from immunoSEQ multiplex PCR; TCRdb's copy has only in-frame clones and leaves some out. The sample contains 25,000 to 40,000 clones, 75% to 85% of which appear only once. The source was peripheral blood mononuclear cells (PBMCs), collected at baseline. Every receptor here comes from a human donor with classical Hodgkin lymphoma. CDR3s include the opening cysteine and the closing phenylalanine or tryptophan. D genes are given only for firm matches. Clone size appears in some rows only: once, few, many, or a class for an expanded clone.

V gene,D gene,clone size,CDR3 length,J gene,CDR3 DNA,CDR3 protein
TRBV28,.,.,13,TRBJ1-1,TGTGCCAGCACGATCCCGGGAGGCACTGAAGCTTTCTTT,CASTIPGGTEAFF
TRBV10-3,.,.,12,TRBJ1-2,TGTGCCATCAGTGCGGGCGCCCGGCGGTGCACCTTC,CAISAGARRCTF
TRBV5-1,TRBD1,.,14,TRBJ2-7,TGCGCCAGCAGCTTGGAAGGACAGGGCAACGAGCAGTACTTC,CASSLEGQGNEQYF
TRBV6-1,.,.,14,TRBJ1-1,TGTGCCAGCTTACCGGGACCTATGAACACTGAAGCTTTCTTT,CASLPGPMNTEAFF
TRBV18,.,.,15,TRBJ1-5,TGTGCCAGCTCACCTGCGGCAGTGGGCAATCAGCCCCAGCATTTT,CASSPAAVGNQPQHF
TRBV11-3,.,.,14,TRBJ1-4,TGTGCCAGCAGAACTGGGGGCATCGGTGAAAAACTGTTTTTT,CASRTGGIGEKLFF
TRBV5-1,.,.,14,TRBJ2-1,TGCGCCAGCAGCTTCCAGGGGCCCCCCAATGAGCAGTTCTTC,CASSFQGPPNEQFF
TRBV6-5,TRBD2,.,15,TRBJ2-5,TGTGCCAGCAGTTACTGGGCGGGGGGGCGAGAGACCCAGTACTTC,CASSYWAGGRETQYF
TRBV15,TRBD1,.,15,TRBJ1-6,TGTGCCACCAGCAGAAAACGACAGGGCGATTCACCCCTCCACTTT,CATSRKRQGDSPLHF
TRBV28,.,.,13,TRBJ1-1,TGTGCCAGCAGCCCGAGGGGGTACACTGAAGCTTTCTTT,CASSPRGYTEAFF
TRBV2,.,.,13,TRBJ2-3,TGTGCCATCCTTGGAGGCTCTGGGGATACGCAGTATTTT,CAILGGSGDTQYF
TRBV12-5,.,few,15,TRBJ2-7,TGTGCTAGTGGTTTGGGCGACAGGTTCACCAACGAGCAGTACTTC,CASGLGDRFTNEQYF
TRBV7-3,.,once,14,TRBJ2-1,TGTGCCAGCAGCTCCGCGGGACCCCCAAATGAGCAGTTCTTC,CASSSAGPPNEQFF
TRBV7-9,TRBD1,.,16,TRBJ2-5,TGTGCCAGCAGCCTAAGAGGGACAGGGTTGAGGGAGACCCAGTACTTC,CASSLRGTGLRETQYF
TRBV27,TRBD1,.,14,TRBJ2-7,TGTGCCAGCAGTTTCTGGGACAGGGTGGACGAGCAGTACTTC,CASSFWDRVDEQYF
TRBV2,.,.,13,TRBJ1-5,TGTGCCAGTCAGTTGTACGGCAATCAGCCCCAGCATTTT,CASQLYGNQPQHF
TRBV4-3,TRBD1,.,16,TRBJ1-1,TGCGCCAGCAGCCAAGATATAGGACAGGGGTACACTGAAGCTTTCTTT,CASSQDIGQGYTEAFF
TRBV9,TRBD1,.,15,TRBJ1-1,TGTGCCAGCAGCGAGAGGACAGGCCGGAACACTGAAGCTTTCTTT,CASSERTGRNTEAFF
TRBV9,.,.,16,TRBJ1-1,TGTGCCAGCAGCGTAGAAACCCCTGCAGCCGGGGCTGAAGCTTTCTTT,CASSVETPAAGAEAFF
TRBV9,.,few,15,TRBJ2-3,TGTGCCAGCAGCGTATCGGGGGATAGCACAGATACGCAGTATTTT,CASSVSGDSTDTQYF
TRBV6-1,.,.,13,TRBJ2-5,TGTGCCAGCACCGGCAGGGGGGGGGAGACCCAGTACTTC,CASTGRGGETQYF
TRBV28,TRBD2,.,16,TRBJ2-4,TGTGCCAGCAGTACCCGGGACTATTTAGCCAAAAACATTCAGTACTTC,CASSTRDYLAKNIQYF
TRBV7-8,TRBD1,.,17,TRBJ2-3,TGTGCCAGCAGCTCCTGGGACAGGCGGTCATACACAGATACGCAGTATTTT,CASSSWDRRSYTDTQYF
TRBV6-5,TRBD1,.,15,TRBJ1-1,TGTGCCAGCAGTTACGGGGACAGCGGGAACACTGAAGCTTTCTTT,CASSYGDSGNTEAFF
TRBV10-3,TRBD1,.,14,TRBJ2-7,TGTGCCATCAGTGAGTGGGACAGGGGCTACGAGCAGTACTTC,CAISEWDRGYEQYF
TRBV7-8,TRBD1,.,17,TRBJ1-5,TGTGCCAGCAGCTTAGCGACAGGGGCAAATAGCAATCAGCCCCAGCATTTT,CASSLATGANSNQPQHF
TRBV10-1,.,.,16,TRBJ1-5,TGCGCCAGCAGTGAGCCGGCAGGGATTGAAGGTCAGCCCCAGCATTTT,CASSEPAGIEGQPQHF
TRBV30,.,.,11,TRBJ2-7,TGTGCCTGGAGTGTCCGGTACGAGCAGTACTTC,CAWSVRYEQYF
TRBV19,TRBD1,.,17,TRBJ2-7,TGTGCCAGTAGTATCAGTCCTTTTAGAACAGGGGCCTACGAGCAGTACTTC,CASSISPFRTGAYEQYF
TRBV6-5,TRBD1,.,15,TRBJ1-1,TGTGCCAGCAGTCGACAGGGACAAGGGAACACTGAAGCTTTCTTT,CASSRQGQGNTEAFF
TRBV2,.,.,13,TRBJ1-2,TGTGCCAGCAAAGCGGAGGAGGATGTTGGCTACACCTTC,CASKAEEDVGYTF
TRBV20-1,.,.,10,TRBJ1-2,TGCAGTGCTACGGGGCTTGGCTACACCTTC,CSATGLGYTF
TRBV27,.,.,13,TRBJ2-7,TGTGCCAGCAGCCTAGGGGAATCCTACGAGCAGTACTTC,CASSLGESYEQYF
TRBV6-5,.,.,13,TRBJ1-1,TGTGCCAGCACTGGCCTACTGAACACTGAAGCTTTCTTT,CASTGLLNTEAFF
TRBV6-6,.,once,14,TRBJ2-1,TGTGCCAGCAGTTACTTGAACACCGACAATGAGCAGTTCTTC,CASSYLNTDNEQFF
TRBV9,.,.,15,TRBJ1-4,TGTGCCAGCAGCGCCCGGGACACGAATGGCGAAAAACTGTTTTTT,CASSARDTNGEKLFF
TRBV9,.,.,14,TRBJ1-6,TGTGCCAGCAGCGGAGACACGCAGCCTTCACCCCTCCACTTT,CASSGDTQPSPLHF
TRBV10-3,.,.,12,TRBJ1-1,TGTGCCATCAGTGGCCACGGTGGTGAAGCTTTCTTT,CAISGHGGEAFF
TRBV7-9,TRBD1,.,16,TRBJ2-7,TGTGCCAGCAGCTTAACACCGGGACAGGGAGAATACGAGCAGTACTTC,CASSLTPGQGEYEQYF
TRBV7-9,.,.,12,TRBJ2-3,TGTGCCAGCAGCTTCTTCACAGATACGCAGTATTTT,CASSFFTDTQYF
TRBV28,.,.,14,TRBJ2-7,TGTGCCAGCAGTTTGCCTTCGTTCTCCTACGAGCAGTACTTC,CASSLPSFSYEQYF
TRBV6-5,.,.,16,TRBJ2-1,TGTGCCAGCAGTTACGTCGGCAGGGGTGTCTACAATGAGCAGTTCTTC,CASSYVGRGVYNEQFF
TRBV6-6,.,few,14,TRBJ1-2,TGTGCCAGCAGCTCGGCAAGTCGGCCTAATGGCTACACCTTC,CASSSASRPNGYTF
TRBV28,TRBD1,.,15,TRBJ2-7,TGTGCCAGCAGTATACCGGGACAGGGACCCTACGAGCAGTACTTC,CASSIPGQGPYEQYF
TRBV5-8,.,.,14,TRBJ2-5,TGTGCCAGCAGCGGCGGGACAGCGCAAGAGACCCAGTACTTC,CASSGGTAQETQYF
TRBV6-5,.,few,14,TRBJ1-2,TGTGCCAGCAGCCCGGATTGGGGGGCGGGTGGCTACACCTTC,CASSPDWGAGGYTF
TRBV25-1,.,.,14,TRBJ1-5,TGTGCCAGCAGTAAGGGGGATAGCAATCAGCCCCAGCATTTT,CASSKGDSNQPQHF
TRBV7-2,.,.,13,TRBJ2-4,TGTGCCAGCAGCGCATTTGAATCTAACATTCAGTACTTC,CASSAFESNIQYF
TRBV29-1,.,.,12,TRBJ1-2,TGCAGCGTCGCAACTAACAGAGCAGGGTACACCTTC,CSVATNRAGYTF
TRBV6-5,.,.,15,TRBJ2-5,TGTGCCAGCAGTTACTCAACCACAGGGAGAGAGACCCAGTACTTC,CASSYSTTGRETQYF